The rows below give T cell receptor beta chains drawn from one sample of a study of blood T cell repertoires in COVID-19. The repertoire was sequenced with immunoSEQ multiplex PCR; TCRdb's copy has only in-frame clones and lacks some. The data show 75,000 to 100,000 clones, approximately 80% seen once. The specimen sequenced was peripheral blood. The receptors derive from a woman older than 75 with acute or convalescent COVID-19. The conserved cysteine and the conserved F or W are not part of the CDR3 here. For some rows the clone size is stated as once, few or many, or as a class when expanded; others skip it.

>TRBJ2-3|NA|TRBV5-4
ASSGAGQGADTQY
>TRBJ1-2|NA|TRBV27
ASSPQHQGTSGYT
>TRBJ2-7|NA|TRBV2
ASNQDSYEQY
>TRBJ1-4|NA|TRBV6-5
ASSSTPWNEKLF
>TRBJ2-1|NA|TRBV5-6
ASSSDFYNEQF
>TRBJ1-2|once|TRBV19
ASRQGYGYT
>TRBJ1-4|NA|TRBV19
ASSIGQGAREKLF
>TRBJ1-1|NA|TRBV14
ASSQEGLGLDTEAF
>TRBJ2-3|NA|TRBV9
ASSPRTGGGPDTQY
>TRBJ2-5|NA|TRBV7-2
ASARTDKETQY
>TRBJ1-1|NA|TRBV10-3
AISEQMNTEAF
>TRBJ2-2|NA|TRBV5-5
ASSLGGNTGELF
>TRBJ2-3|NA|TRBV7-9
ASSLGGGQPDTQY
>TRBJ1-5|NA|TRBV5-4
ASSLGPNSNQPQH
>TRBJ2-2|NA|TRBV7-3
ASSSGQGWGGELF
>TRBJ1-5|NA|TRBV6-5
ASSRQVGQPQH
>TRBJ2-7|NA|TRBV7-9
ASSWGGEAYEQY
>TRBJ2-2|NA|TRBV27
ASSLGTSGGELF
>TRBJ2-2|NA|TRBV12-5
ASGFNTNTGELF
>TRBJ2-7|many|TRBV6-2/TRBV6-3
ASSYPRAGQQY
>TRBJ1-1|NA|TRBV3-1/TRBV3-2
ASSQAGVTEAF
>TRBJ1-3|NA|TRBV2
ASTRGSPGNTIY
>TRBJ2-3|NA|TRBV7-7
ASSLSGTGIDTQY
>TRBJ2-5|medium-sized|TRBV7-9
ASSLFIETQY
>TRBJ1-1|once|TRBV9
ASSVSRGTEAF
>TRBJ2-1|NA|TRBV6-2/TRBV6-3
ASSYNSGPYNEQF
>TRBJ2-2|NA|TRBV10-3
AISGAGGNTGELF
>TRBJ2-5|NA|TRBV7-2
ASSLNGGLEETQY
>TRBJ2-4|NA|TRBV28
ASNTGYIQY
>TRBJ2-3|NA|TRBV19
ASTPGLAFSTDTQY
>TRBJ2-2|NA|TRBV14
ASSRPGELF
>TRBJ2-7|NA|TRBV28
ASSWAFYEQY
>TRBJ2-3|few|TRBV2
ASSDRGLGDTQY
>TRBJ1-1|once|TRBV28
ASSRRTLNTEAF
>TRBJ2-6|NA|TRBV28
ASSFRGTGANVLT
>TRBJ2-1|NA|TRBV19
ASTLRDRGYNEQF
>TRBJ1-2|NA|TRBV24-1
ATSETGTGIYGYT
>TRBJ1-6|once|TRBV30
AGATGNNSPLH
>TRBJ1-2|few|TRBV6-2/TRBV6-3
ASSYGPGTRGYT
>TRBJ2-5|NA|TRBV29-1
SVRRSAQETQY
>TRBJ2-5|NA|TRBV23-1
ASSHLLGETQY
>TRBJ1-1|NA|TRBV24-1
ATSQLKDRSNTEAF
>TRBJ2-1|NA|TRBV27
ASSLLSGVYNEQF
>TRBJ1-2|NA|TRBV6-5
ASSYLGQGGYGYT
>TRBJ2-7|NA|TRBV27
ASRAADRVLYEQY
>TRBJ1-4|NA|TRBV7-9
ASSLDLTGANEKLF
>TRBJ1-3|NA|TRBV7-2
ASRFETGNTIY
>TRBJ2-7|NA|TRBV6-5
ASSQDRGYYEQY
>TRBJ2-3|NA|TRBV5-1
ASSLAGSETDTQY
>TRBJ1-2|few|TRBV6-6
ASSSVQGNLNT
>TRBJ2-7|NA|TRBV28
ASSFLQGWY
>TRBJ2-7|NA|TRBV7-8
ASSFDSSGAIFYEQY
>TRBJ1-3|once|TRBV7-8
ASSRGASGNTIY
>TRBJ2-7|NA|TRBV3-1/TRBV3-2
ASGIPGQVYEQY
>TRBJ1-2|many|TRBV7-9
ASSLRTHGVHGYT
>TRBJ1-5|medium-sized|TRBV7-9
ASSAGMNQPQH
>TRBJ1-2|NA|TRBV7-2
ASSLAPRQGPGYT
>TRBJ1-1|NA|TRBV7-9
ASSSRTGHDTEAF
>TRBJ2-5|NA|TRBV4-1
ASSPNQETQY
>TRBJ1-2|NA|TRBV10-3
AIADPSGTGQDGYT